Listed below are T cell receptor beta chains from one sample, sequenced in a study of blood T cell repertoires in COVID-19. Profiled with immunoSEQ multiplex PCR; TCRdb holds only in-frame clones, not every one. Here the sample spans over 45,000 clones, around 89% being singletons. The sequencing sample was made of peripheral blood. The source of these receptors is a woman aged 55-70 years with active COVID-19. Both conserved end residues are part of each CDR3. The D gene is left open where the match is weak. Clone size is given for some rows only: seen once, a few or many times, or a class if the clone is expanded.

D gene: .; J gene: TRBJ1-2; clone size: .; V gene: TRBV4-1; CDR3 protein: CASSHPDRRYGYTF; CDR3 DNA: TGCGCCAGCAGCCATCCGGACAGACGCTATGGCTACACCTTC
D gene: TRBD2; J gene: TRBJ2-5; clone size: .; V gene: TRBV6-5; CDR3 protein: CASRRGGETQYF; CDR3 DNA: TGTGCCAGCAGGCGGGGGGGGGAGACCCAGTACTTC
D gene: TRBD1; J gene: TRBJ1-1; clone size: .; V gene: TRBV19; CDR3 protein: CASSVDRVFGAFF; CDR3 DNA: TGTGCCAGTAGTGTCGACAGGGTCTTTGGAGCTTTCTTT
D gene: TRBD1; J gene: TRBJ2-1; clone size: .; V gene: TRBV7-3; CDR3 protein: CASSFSPQDRGFF; CDR3 DNA: TGTGCCAGCAGCTTTTCCCCCCAGGACAGGGGGTTCTTC
D gene: TRBD2; J gene: TRBJ2-3; clone size: .; V gene: TRBV18; CDR3 protein: CASSPPKAGGTDTQYF; CDR3 DNA: TGTGCCAGCTCACCACCGAAGGCGGGGGGCACAGATACGCAGTATTTT
D gene: TRBD2; J gene: TRBJ2-3; clone size: .; V gene: TRBV27; CDR3 protein: CASSYLGLAGGPGTDTQYF; CDR3 DNA: TGTGCCAGCAGTTATCTGGGACTAGCGGGGGGCCCGGGCACAGATACGCAGTATTTT
D gene: TRBD1; J gene: TRBJ1-1; clone size: .; V gene: TRBV7-7; CDR3 protein: CASSLEGTGAVGTEAFF; CDR3 DNA: TGTGCTAGCAGCTTAGAAGGGACAGGGGCGGTTGGTACTGAAGCTTTCTTT
D gene: TRBD2; J gene: TRBJ2-2; clone size: .; V gene: TRBV5-1; CDR3 protein: CASSPGTIHTGELFF; CDR3 DNA: TGCGCCAGCAGCCCGGGGACTATACACACCGGGGAGCTGTTTTTT
D gene: TRBD2; J gene: TRBJ2-2; clone size: .; V gene: TRBV20-1; CDR3 protein: CSASPLAGGLRLELFF; CDR3 DNA: TGCAGTGCTAGTCCACTAGCGGGGGGACTCCGTTTGGAGCTGTTTTTT
D gene: .; J gene: TRBJ1-2; clone size: .; V gene: TRBV7-9; CDR3 protein: CASSQDFYGYTF; CDR3 DNA: TGTGCCAGCAGCCAGGACTTCTATGGCTACACCTTC
D gene: .; J gene: TRBJ2-5; clone size: once; V gene: TRBV9; CDR3 protein: CASSVVGGETQYF; CDR3 DNA: TGTGCCAGCAGCGTAGTGGGCGGGGAGACCCAGTACTTC
D gene: .; J gene: TRBJ1-2; clone size: .; V gene: TRBV12-3/TRBV12-4; CDR3 protein: CASRSGGYGYTF; CDR3 DNA: TGTGCCAGCAGGTCGGGGGGGTATGGCTACACCTTC
D gene: TRBD1; J gene: TRBJ1-2; clone size: .; V gene: TRBV3-1/TRBV3-2; CDR3 protein: CASNLGQGAYGYTF; CDR3 DNA: TGTGCCAGCAACCTGGGACAGGGGGCTTATGGCTACACCTTC
D gene: .; J gene: TRBJ2-7; clone size: .; V gene: TRBV10-3; CDR3 protein: CAISEGRGAIEQYF; CDR3 DNA: TGTGCCATCAGTGAAGGCAGGGGGGCTATTGAGCAGTACTTC
D gene: .; J gene: TRBJ1-4; clone size: .; V gene: TRBV27; CDR3 protein: CASRTGLTTNEKLFF; CDR3 DNA: TGTGCCAGCAGAACAGGGCTCACAACTAATGAAAAACTGTTTTTT
D gene: .; J gene: TRBJ1-5; clone size: .; V gene: TRBV9; CDR3 protein: CASSSKPGQPQHF; CDR3 DNA: TGTGCCAGCAGCTCCAAACCCGGGCAGCCCCAGCATTTT
D gene: TRBD1; J gene: TRBJ1-2; clone size: .; V gene: TRBV5-7; CDR3 protein: CASSNPDREDYGYTF; CDR3 DNA: TGTGCCAGCAGCAACCCGGACAGGGAAGACTATGGCTACACCTTC
D gene: .; J gene: TRBJ2-5; clone size: .; V gene: TRBV7-6; CDR3 protein: CASSLAVWSTSQETQYF; CDR3 DNA: TGTGCCAGCAGCTTAGCGGTTTGGTCGACAAGCCAAGAGACCCAGTACTTC
D gene: TRBD2; J gene: TRBJ2-5; clone size: .; V gene: TRBV6-2/TRBV6-3; CDR3 protein: CASSALAGGPGTQYF; CDR3 DNA: TGTGCCAGCAGTGCACTAGCGGGGGGGCCCGGGACCCAGTACTTC
D gene: .; J gene: TRBJ1-1; clone size: .; V gene: TRBV19; CDR3 protein: CASTLTWGGSNTEAFF; CDR3 DNA: TGTGCCAGTACATTAACGTGGGGGGGATCGAACACTGAAGCTTTCTTT
D gene: TRBD1; J gene: TRBJ1-1; clone size: .; V gene: TRBV6-5; CDR3 protein: CASSYRGQADTEAFF; CDR3 DNA: TGTGCCAGCAGTTACCGGGGACAGGCTGACACTGAAGCTTTCTTT
D gene: .; J gene: TRBJ2-5; clone size: .; V gene: TRBV5-6; CDR3 protein: CASSVSRTQYF; CDR3 DNA: TGTGCCAGCAGCGTTAGTAGGACCCAGTACTTC
D gene: .; J gene: TRBJ1-5; clone size: .; V gene: TRBV6-2/TRBV6-3; CDR3 protein: CASSYLPKSGNQPQHF; CDR3 DNA: TGTGCCAGCAGTTACCTACCGAAGTCGGGCAATCAGCCCCAGCATTTT
D gene: TRBD2; J gene: TRBJ2-7; clone size: .; V gene: TRBV19; CDR3 protein: CASSPGWGGYEQYF; CDR3 DNA: TGTGCCAGTAGCCCTGGATGGGGGGGTTACGAGCAGTACTTC
D gene: TRBD1; J gene: TRBJ2-4; clone size: .; V gene: TRBV27; CDR3 protein: CASSLSRQGSQYF; CDR3 DNA: TGTGCCAGCAGTTTATCCCGACAGGGAAGTCAGTACTTC
D gene: .; J gene: TRBJ1-6; clone size: .; V gene: TRBV3-1/TRBV3-2; CDR3 protein: CASRPSSYNSPLHF; CDR3 DNA: TGTGCCAGCAGGCCGAGCTCCTATAATTCACCCCTCCACTTT
D gene: .; J gene: TRBJ2-7; clone size: .; V gene: TRBV19; CDR3 protein: CASSTVDTYEQYF; CDR3 DNA: TGTGCCAGTAGTACAGTGGACACCTACGAGCAGTACTTC
D gene: .; J gene: TRBJ2-3; clone size: .; V gene: TRBV28; CDR3 protein: CASKVDYLSTDTQYF; CDR3 DNA: TGTGCCAGCAAAGTGGACTACCTTAGCACAGATACGCAGTATTTT
D gene: TRBD1; J gene: TRBJ1-1; clone size: .; V gene: TRBV5-6; CDR3 protein: CASSWGQGLSEAFF; CDR3 DNA: TGTGCCAGCAGCTGGGGACAGGGTCTCTCTGAAGCTTTCTTT